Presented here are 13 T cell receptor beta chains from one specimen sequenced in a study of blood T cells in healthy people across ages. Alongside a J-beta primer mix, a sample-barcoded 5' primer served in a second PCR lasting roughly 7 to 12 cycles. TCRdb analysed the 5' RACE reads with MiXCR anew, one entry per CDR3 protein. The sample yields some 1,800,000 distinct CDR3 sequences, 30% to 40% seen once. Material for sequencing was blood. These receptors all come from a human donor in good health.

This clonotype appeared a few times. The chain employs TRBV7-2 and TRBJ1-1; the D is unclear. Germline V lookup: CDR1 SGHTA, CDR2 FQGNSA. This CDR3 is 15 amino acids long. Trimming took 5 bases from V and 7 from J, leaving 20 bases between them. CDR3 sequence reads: CASSIPSSAKVEAFF. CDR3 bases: TGTGCCAGCAGCATCCCGTCCTCAGCTAAGGTTGAAGCTTTCTTT.

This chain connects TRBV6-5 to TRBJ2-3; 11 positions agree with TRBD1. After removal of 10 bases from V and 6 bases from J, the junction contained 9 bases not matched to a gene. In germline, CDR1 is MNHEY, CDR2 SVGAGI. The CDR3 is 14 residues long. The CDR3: CANTRTGGADTQYF. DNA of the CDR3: TGTGCCAACACCAGGACAGGGGGCGCCGATACGCAGTATTTT.

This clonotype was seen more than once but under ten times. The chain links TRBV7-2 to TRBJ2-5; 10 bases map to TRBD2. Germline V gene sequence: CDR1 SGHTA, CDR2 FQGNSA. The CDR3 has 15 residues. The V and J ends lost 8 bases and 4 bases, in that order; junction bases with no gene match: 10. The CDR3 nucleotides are TGTGCCAGCTGTAGCGGGGGGCAGGCTAGAGAGACCCAGTACTTC. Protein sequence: CASCSGGQARETQYF.

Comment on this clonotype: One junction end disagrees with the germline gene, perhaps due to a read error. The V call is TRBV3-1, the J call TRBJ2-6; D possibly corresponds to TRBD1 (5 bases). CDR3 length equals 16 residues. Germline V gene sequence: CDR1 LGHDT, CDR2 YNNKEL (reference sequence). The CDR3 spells CASSRRGSSGANVRTF. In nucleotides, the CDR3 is TGTGCCAGCAGCCGCCGTGGAAGCTCTGGGGCCAACGTCCGGACTTTC.

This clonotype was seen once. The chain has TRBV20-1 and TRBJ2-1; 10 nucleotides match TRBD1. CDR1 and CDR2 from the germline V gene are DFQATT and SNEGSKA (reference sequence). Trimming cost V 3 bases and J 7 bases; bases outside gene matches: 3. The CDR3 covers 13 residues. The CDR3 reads CSARGQGINEQFF. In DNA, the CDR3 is TGCAGTGCTAGGGGACAGGGGATTAATGAGCAGTTCTTC.

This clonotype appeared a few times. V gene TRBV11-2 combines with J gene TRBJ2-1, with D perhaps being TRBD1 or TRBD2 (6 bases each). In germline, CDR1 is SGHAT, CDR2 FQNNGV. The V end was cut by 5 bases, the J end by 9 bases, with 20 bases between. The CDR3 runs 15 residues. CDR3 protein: CASSITTGPGAEQFF. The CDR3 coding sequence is TGTGCCAGCAGCATAACGACAGGCCCGGGGGCTGAGCAGTTCTTC.

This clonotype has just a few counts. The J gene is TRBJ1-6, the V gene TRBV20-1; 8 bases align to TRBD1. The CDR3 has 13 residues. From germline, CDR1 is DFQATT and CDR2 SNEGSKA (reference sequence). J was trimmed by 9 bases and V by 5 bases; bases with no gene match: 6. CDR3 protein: CSASDRGGSPLHF. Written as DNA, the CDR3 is TGCAGTGCTTCAGACAGGGGTGGTTCACCCCTCCACTTT.

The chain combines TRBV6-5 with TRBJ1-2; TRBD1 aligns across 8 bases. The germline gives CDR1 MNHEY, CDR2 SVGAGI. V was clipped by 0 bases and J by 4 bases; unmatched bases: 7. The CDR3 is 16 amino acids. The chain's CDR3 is CASSYSTGQAVYGYTF. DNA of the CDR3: TGTGCCAGCAGTTACTCGACGGGACAGGCCGTCTATGGCTACACCTTC.

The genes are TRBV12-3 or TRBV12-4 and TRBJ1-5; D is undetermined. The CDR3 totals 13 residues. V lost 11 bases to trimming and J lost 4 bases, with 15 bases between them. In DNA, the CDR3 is TGTGCCGCGGGGTTCGGACTTAATCAGCCCCAGCATTTT. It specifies CAAGFGLNQPQHF.

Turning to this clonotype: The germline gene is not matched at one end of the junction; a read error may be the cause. In DNA, the CDR3 is TGTGCCAGCAGCTTTTCGGAGACCGGGGAGCGGTTTTTT. It codes for CASSFSETGERFF. The genes are TRBV7-2 and TRBJ2-2; D perhaps matches TRBD2 (5 bases). This CDR3 comprises 13 residues. The germline V gene has CDR1 SGHTA and CDR2 FQGNSA.

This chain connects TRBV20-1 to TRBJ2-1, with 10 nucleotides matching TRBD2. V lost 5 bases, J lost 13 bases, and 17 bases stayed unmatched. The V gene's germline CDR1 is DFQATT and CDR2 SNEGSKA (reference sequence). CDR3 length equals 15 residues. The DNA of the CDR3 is TGCAGTGCTTGTCCCCTTCTAGCGGGGGATGAGACCCAGTTCTTC. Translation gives CSACPLLAGDETQFF.

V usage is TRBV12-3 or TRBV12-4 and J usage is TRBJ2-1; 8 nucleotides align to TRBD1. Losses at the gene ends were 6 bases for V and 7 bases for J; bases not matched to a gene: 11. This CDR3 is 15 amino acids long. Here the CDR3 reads CASRSRRGRGNEQFF. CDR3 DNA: TGTGCCAGCAGATCCCGCAGGGGGCGGGGAAATGAGCAGTTCTTC.

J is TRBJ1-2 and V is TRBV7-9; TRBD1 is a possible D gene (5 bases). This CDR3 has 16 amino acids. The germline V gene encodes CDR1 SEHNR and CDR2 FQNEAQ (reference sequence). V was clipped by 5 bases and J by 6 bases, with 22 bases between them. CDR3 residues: CASSRGTVKLTDGYTF. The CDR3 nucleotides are TGTGCCAGCAGCCGGGGGACCGTCAAGCTAACGGATGGCTACACCTTC.